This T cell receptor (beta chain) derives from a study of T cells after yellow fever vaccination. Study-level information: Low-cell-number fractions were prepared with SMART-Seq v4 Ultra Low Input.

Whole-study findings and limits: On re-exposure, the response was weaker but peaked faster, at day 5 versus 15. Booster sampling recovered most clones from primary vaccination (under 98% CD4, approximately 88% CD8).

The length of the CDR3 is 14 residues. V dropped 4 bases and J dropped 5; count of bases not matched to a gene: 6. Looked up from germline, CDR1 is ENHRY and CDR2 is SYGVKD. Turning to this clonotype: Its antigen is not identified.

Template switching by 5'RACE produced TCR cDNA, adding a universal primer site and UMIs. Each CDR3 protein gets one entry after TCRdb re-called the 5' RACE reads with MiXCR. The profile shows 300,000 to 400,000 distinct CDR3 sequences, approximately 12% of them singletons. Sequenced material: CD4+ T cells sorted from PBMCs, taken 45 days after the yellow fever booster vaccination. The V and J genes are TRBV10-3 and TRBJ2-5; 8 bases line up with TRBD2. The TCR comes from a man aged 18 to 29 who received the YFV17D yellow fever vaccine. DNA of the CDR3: TGTGCCATCAGTGGTCGGGGGGGCGGGGAGACCCAGTACTTC. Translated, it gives CAISGRGGGETQYF.